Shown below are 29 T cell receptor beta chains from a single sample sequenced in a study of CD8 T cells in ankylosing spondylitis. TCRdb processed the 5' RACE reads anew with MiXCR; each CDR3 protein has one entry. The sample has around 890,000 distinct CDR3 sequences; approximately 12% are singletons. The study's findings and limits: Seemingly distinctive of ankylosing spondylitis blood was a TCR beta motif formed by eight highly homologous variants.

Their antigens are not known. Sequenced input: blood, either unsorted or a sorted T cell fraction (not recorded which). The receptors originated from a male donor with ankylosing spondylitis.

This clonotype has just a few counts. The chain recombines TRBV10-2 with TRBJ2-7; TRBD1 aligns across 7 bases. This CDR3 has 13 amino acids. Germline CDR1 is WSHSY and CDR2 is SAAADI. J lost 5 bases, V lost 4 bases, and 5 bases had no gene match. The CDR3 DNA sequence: TGCGCCAGCAGTGGACAGGGTAACAACGAGCAGTACTTC. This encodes CASSGQGNNEQYF.

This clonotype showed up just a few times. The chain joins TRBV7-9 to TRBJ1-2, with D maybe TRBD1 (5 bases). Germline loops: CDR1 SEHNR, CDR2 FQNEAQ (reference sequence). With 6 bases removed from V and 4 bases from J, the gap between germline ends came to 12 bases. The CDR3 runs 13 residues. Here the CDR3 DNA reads TGTGCCAGCAGGGTGGACACATTCTATGGCTACACCTTC. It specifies CASRVDTFYGYTF.

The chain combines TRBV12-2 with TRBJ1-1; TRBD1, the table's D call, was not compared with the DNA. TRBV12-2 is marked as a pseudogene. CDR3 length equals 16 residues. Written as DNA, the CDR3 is TGTGCAAGTCGCGACCGGGACAGGGGGCTTAGCACTGAAGCTTTCTTT. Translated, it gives CASRDRDRGLSTEAFF.

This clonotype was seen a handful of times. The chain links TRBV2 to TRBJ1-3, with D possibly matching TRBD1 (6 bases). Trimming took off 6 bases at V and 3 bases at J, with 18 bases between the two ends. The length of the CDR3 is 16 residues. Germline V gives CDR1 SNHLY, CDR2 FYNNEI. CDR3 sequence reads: CASRGTRNEVGNTIYF. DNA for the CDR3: TGTGCCAGCAGGGGGACAAGGAACGAGGTTGGAAACACCATATATTTT.

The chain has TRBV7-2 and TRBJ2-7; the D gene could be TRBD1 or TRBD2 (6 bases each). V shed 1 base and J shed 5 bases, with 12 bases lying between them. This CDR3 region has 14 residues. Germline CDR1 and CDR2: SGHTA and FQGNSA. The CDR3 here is CASSLVQGGNEQYF. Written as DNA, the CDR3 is TGTGCCAGCAGCTTAGTACAGGGAGGTAACGAGCAGTACTTC.

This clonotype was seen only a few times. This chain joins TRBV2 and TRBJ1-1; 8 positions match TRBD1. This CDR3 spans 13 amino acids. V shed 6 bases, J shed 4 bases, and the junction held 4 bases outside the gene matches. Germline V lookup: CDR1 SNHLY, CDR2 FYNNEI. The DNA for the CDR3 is TGTGCCAGCAGCGGACAGGGCTTCACTGAAGCTTTCTTT. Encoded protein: CASSGQGFTEAFF.

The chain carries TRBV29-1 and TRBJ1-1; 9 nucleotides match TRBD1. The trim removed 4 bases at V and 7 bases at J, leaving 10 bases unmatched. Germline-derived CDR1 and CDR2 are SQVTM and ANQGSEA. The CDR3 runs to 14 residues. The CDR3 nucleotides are TGCAGCGTTGGTCGGGGGACAGGGCCAAGTGAAGCTTTCTTT. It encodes CSVGRGTGPSEAFF.

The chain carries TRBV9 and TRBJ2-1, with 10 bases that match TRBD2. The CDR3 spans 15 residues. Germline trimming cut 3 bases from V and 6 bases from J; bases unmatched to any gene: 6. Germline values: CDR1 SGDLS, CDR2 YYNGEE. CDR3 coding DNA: TGTGCCAGCAGCGATAGCGGGAGGCCCAGCAATGAGCAGTTCTTC. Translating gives CASSDSGRPSNEQFF.

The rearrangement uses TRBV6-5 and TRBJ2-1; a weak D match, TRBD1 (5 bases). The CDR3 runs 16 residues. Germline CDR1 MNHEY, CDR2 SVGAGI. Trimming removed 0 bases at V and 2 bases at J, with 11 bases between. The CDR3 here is CASSYSTDFTYNEQFF. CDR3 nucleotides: TGTGCCAGCAGTTACTCGACAGACTTTACCTACAATGAGCAGTTCTTC.

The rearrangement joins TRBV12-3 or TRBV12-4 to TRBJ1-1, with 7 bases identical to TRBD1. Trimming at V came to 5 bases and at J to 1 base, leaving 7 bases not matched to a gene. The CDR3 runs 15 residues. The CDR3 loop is CASSPAGGWNTEAFF. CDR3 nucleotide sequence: TGTGCCAGCAGTCCCGCAGGGGGGTGGAACACTGAAGCTTTCTTT.

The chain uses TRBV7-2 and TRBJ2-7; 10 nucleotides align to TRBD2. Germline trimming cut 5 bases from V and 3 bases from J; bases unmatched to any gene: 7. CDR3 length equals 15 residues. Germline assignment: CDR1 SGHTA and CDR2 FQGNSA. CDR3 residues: CASSGSGRSFYEQYF. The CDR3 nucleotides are TGTGCCAGCAGCGGTAGCGGGAGGAGCTTCTACGAGCAGTACTTC.

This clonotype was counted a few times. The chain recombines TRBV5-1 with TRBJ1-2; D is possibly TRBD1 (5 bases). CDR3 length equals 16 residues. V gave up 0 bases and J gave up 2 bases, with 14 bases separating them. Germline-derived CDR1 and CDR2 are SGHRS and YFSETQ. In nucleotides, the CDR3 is TGCGCCAGCAGCTTGGACACCCCCGGGGGGAACTATGGCTACACCTTC. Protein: CASSLDTPGGNYGYTF.

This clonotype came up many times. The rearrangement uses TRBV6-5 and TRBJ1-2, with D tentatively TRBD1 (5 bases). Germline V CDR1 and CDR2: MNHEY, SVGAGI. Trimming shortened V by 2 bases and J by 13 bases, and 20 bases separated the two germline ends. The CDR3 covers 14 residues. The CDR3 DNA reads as TGTGCCAGCAGTTACAATGGGGGGACCCCTCCACGCACCTTC. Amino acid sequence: CASSYNGGTPPRTF.

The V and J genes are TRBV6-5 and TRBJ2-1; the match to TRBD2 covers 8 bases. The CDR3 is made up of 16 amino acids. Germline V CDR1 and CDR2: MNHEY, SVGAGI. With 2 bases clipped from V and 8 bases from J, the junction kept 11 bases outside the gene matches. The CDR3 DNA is TGTGCCAGCAGTTACCAACTCCCGGGACTAGGGGATGAGCAGTTCTTC. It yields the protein CASSYQLPGLGDEQFF.

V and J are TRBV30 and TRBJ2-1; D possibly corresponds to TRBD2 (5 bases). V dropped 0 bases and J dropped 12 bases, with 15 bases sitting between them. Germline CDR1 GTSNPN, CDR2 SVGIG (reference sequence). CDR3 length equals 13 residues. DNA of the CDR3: TGTGCCTGGAGTGTAGGTAGCGTCGAGCGGCAGTTCTTC. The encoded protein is CAWSVGSVERQFF.

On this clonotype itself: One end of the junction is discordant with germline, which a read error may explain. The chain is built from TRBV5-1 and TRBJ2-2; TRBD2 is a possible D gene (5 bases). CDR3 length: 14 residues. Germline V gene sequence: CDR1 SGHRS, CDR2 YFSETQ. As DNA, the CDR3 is TGCGCCAGCAGCTTGGGGCCTGACACCGGGGAGCTGCTTTTT. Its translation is CASSLGPDTGELLF.

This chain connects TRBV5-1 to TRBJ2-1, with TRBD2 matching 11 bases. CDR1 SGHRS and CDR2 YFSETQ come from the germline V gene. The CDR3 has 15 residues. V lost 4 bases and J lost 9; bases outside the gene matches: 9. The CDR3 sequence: CASSGIAGGRGEQFF. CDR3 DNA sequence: TGCGCCAGCAGCGGGATAGCGGGGGGGAGGGGTGAGCAGTTCTTC. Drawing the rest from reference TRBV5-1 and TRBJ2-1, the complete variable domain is KAGVTQTPRYLIKTRGQQVTLSCSPISGHRSVSWYQQTPGQGLQFLFEYFSETQRNKGNFPGRFSGRQFSNSRSEMNVSTLELGDSALYLCASSGIAGGRGEQFFGPGTRLTVL.

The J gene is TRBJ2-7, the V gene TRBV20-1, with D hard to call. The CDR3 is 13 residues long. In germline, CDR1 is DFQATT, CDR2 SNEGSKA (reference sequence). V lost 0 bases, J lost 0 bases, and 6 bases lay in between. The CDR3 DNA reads TGCAGTGCTAGAGATCACAGCTCCTACGAGCAGTACTTC. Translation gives CSARDHSSYEQYF.

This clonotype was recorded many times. The CDR3 protein is CSGSSGSAYEQFF. The CDR3 DNA is TGCAGTGGAAGTAGCGGGAGCGCCTATGAGCAGTTCTTC. The chain uses TRBV20-1 and TRBJ2-1, with 9 positions matching TRBD2. The germline V gene has CDR1 DFQATT and CDR2 SNEGSKA (reference sequence). V trimming: 7 bases; J trimming: 8 bases; junction bases outside the gene matches: 9. This CDR3 has 13 amino acids.

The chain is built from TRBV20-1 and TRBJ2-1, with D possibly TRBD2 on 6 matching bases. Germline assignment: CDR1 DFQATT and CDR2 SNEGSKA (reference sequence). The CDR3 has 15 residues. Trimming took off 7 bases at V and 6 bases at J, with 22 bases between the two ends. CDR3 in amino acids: CSGTRGSSAFNEQFF. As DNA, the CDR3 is TGCAGTGGAACCCGGGGGTCTAGCGCGTTCAATGAGCAGTTCTTC.

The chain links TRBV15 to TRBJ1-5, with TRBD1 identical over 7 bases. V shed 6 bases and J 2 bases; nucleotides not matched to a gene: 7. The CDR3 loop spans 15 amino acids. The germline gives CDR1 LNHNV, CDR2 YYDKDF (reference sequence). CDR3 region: CATRDDRVGNQPQHF. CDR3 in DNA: TGTGCCACCAGAGACGACAGGGTTGGCAATCAGCCCCAGCATTTT.

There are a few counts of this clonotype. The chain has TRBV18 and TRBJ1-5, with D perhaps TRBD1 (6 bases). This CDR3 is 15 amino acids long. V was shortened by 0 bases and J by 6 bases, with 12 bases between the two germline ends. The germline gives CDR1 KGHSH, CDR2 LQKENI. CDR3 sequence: CASSPPGDTVQPQHF. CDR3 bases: TGTGCCAGCTCACCACCGGGGGACACAGTTCAGCCCCAGCATTTT.

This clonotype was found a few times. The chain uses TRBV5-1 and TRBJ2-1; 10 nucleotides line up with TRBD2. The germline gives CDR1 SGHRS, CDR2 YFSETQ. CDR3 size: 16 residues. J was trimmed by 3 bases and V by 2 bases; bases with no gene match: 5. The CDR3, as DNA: TGCGCCAGCAGCTTCGAATTAGCGGGGGGCTACAATGAGCAGTTCTTC. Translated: CASSFELAGGYNEQFF.

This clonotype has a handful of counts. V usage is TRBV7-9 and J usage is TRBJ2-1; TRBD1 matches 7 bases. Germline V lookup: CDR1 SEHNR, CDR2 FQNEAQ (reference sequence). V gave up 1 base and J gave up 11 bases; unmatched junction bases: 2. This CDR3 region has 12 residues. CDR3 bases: TGTGCCAGCAGCTTAGGGACAGGCAAGCAGTTCTTC. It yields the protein CASSLGTGKQFF.

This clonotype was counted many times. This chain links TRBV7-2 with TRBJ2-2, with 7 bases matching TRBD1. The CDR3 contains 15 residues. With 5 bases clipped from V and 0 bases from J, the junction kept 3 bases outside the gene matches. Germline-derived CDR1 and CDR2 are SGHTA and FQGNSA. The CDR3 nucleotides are TGTGCCAGCAGCCCTGACAGGGCGAACACCGGGGAGCTGTTTTTT. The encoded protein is CASSPDRANTGELFF.

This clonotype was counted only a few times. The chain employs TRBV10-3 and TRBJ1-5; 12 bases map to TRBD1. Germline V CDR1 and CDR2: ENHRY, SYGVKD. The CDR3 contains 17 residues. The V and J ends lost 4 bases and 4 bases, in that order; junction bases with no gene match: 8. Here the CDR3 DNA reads TGTGCCATCAGTGGGAAACCGGGACAGGGGGCTAATCAGCCCCAGCATTTT. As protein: CAISGKPGQGANQPQHF.

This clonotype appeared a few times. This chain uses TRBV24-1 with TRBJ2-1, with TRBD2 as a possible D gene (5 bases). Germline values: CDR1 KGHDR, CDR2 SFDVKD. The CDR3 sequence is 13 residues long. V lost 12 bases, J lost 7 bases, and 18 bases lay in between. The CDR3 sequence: CASGRGLRNEQFF. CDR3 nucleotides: TGTGCCTCAGGTCGGGGTCTTAGAAATGAGCAGTTCTTC.

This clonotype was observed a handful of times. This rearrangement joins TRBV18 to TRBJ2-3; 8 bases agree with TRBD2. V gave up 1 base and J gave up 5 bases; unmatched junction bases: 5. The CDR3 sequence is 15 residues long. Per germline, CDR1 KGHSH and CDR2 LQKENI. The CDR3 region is CASSPRGLGVDTQYF. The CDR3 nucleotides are TGTGCCAGCTCACCACGGGGACTAGGAGTAGATACGCAGTATTTT. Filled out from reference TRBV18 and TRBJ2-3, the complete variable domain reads NAGVMQNPRHLVRRRGQEARLRCSPMKGHSHVYWYRQLPEEGLKFMVYLQKENIIDESGMPKERFSAEFPKEGPSILRIQQVVRGDSAAYFCASSPRGLGVDTQYFGPGTRLTVL.

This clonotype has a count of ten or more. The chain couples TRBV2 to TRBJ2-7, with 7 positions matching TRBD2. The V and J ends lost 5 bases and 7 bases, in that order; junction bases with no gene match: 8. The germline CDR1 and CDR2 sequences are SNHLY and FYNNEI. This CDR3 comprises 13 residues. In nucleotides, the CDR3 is TGTGCCAGCAGTCTACAAGCGGGGTTTGAGCAGTACTTC. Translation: CASSLQAGFEQYF.